These 3 T cell receptor beta chains share one sample of origin, sequenced in a study of cytomegalovirus exposure and HLA in healthy donors. Amplification used 60 Vbeta primers and 13 Jbeta primers. Generated by immunoSEQ multiplex PCR, the TCRdb table keeps only in-frame clones and is missing some. This table has 130,000 to 150,000 clones, over 70% appearing once. Source material: PBMCs. The receptors come from a man aged 25 to 40 in good health and CMV-seropositive.

The chain carries TRBV5-6 and TRBJ2-1; possibly TRBD1 for D (6 bases). The CDR3 is 18 residues long. Germline CDR1 and CDR2: SGHDT and YYEEEE. Between the trimmed V and J ends, which lost 1 base and 0 bases, there was a span of 17 bases. CDR3 sequence (DNA): TGTGCCAGCAGCTTGCCAGGGGCCTGGGTTATCTCCTACAATGAGCAGTTCTTC. Residues: CASSLPGAWVISYNEQFF.

V usage is TRBV5-1 and J usage is TRBJ1-1, with 11 bases lining up with TRBD1. CDR1 is SGHRS and CDR2 is YFSETQ in the germline V gene. There are 15 residues in the CDR3. With 8 bases clipped from V and 1 base from J, the junction kept 7 bases outside the gene matches. The CDR3 DNA reads as TGCGCCAGTAGGACAGGGGGCATAGGGAACACTGAAGCTTTCTTT. Amino acid sequence: CASRTGGIGNTEAFF.

The J gene is TRBJ1-6, the V gene TRBV7-2; D is ambiguous. Looked up from germline, CDR1 is SGHTA and CDR2 is FQGNSA. V dropped 5 bases and J dropped 7 bases, with 9 bases sitting between them. CDR3 length: 13 amino acids. Here the CDR3 reads CASSPGWNSPLHF. The CDR3 DNA reads as TGTGCCAGCAGCCCGGGATGGAATTCACCCCTCCACTTT.